What follows are 10 T cell receptor beta chains derived from one specimen sequenced in a study of CD8+ T cells in alopecia areata. Treatment noted: oral pan-JAK inhibitor, 5-10 mg twice daily. Extracted from the samples, RNA was reverse transcribed into cDNA to serve as the sequencing template. Using immunoSEQ multiplex PCR, the repertoire was profiled, and TCRdb retains in-frame clones only, with some absent. Of roughly 220,000 clones detected, roughly three fifths appear once; the ten largest clones hold more than 1%. Sequenced here: CD4+ T cells sorted from blood, sampled between weeks 43 and 45, from a patient treated with tofacitinib. The receptors were gathered from a human donor with alopecia areata.

This clone was counted ten times or more. The gene calls are TRBV6-1 and TRBJ1-6, with D possibly being TRBD1 (5 bases). Trimming stripped 3 bases from V and 12 bases from J, with 9 bases between. Germline CDR1 and CDR2: MNHNS and SASEGT. The CDR3 is made up of 12 amino acids. The CDR3 region is CASSERGLPLHF. The CDR3 DNA follows: TGTGCCAGCAGTGAGAGGGGTTTACCCCTCCACTTT.

This clone was seen a handful of times. The gene calls are TRBV7-2 and TRBJ1-4, with a tentative D call TRBD1 (5 bases). The ends were cut back, 3 bases at V and 8 bases at J, with 13 bases in the middle. CDR1 SGHTA and CDR2 FQGNSA come from the germline V gene. The CDR3 sequence is 14 residues long. CDR3: CASSLGQGREKLFF. DNA for the CDR3: TGTGCCAGCAGCTTGGGGCAGGGCAGGGAAAAACTGTTTTTT. Together with reference TRBV7-2 and TRBJ1-4, the CDR3 gives the full variable domain: GAGVSQSPSNKVTEKGKDVELRCDPISGHTALYWYRQSLGQGLEFLIYFQGNSAPDKSGLPSDRFSAERTGGSVSTLTIQRTQQEDSAVYLCASSLGQGREKLFFGSGTQLSVL.

This chain links TRBV11-2 with TRBJ1-1; 10 bases align to TRBD1. V was pared by 5 bases and J by 5 bases, with 5 bases of the junction left unmatched. The germline CDR1 and CDR2 sequences are SGHAT and FQNNGV. The CDR3 consists of 14 residues. The CDR3 reads CASSPTGGRTEAFF. CDR3 DNA: TGTGCCAGCAGCCCGACAGGGGGCAGAACTGAAGCTTTCTTT.

The rearrangement joins TRBV2 to TRBJ2-7; no clear D gene. V lost 3 bases and J 6 bases, leaving 6 bases between the germline ends. Germline-derived CDR1 and CDR2 are SNHLY and FYNNEI. The CDR3 totals 11 residues. This chain's CDR3 is CASSERSEQYF. The CDR3 DNA follows: TGTGCCAGCAGTGAGAGGTCCGAGCAGTACTTC.

This sequence joins TRBV19 and TRBJ1-2; 7 bases are a match to TRBD1. CDR3 length equals 13 residues. Per germline, CDR1 LNHDA and CDR2 SQIVND (reference sequence). J gave up 8 bases and V 4 bases, and 7 bases lay outside the gene matches. CDR3 sequence reads: CASSTPDRNGYTF. DNA for the CDR3: TGTGCCAGTAGTACACCGGACAGGAACGGCTACACCTTC.

This sequence joins TRBV9 and TRBJ1-2; D is undetermined. V dropped 4 bases and J dropped 8 bases, with 12 bases sitting between them. The germline CDR1 and CDR2 sequences are SGDLS and YYNGEE. The CDR3 is 12 amino acids. Written as DNA, the CDR3 is TGTGCCAGCAGCCCGAACAGAGGCGGCTACACCTTC. It codes for CASSPNRGGYTF.

V is TRBV5-1 and J is TRBJ1-4, with a tentative D call TRBD1 (6 bases). V lost 0 bases and J lost 7, with 16 bases in between. The V gene's germline CDR1 is SGHRS and CDR2 YFSETQ. CDR3 length: 16 amino acids. The CDR3 protein is CASSLGGGQGGEKLFF. CDR3 DNA sequence: TGCGCCAGCAGCTTGGGCGGGGGCCAAGGTGGTGAAAAACTGTTTTTT.

This clone occurred a few times. This sequence joins TRBV30 and TRBJ1-5, with D maybe TRBD1 (5 bases). V lost 0 bases and J 4 bases, leaving 13 bases between the germline ends. The CDR3 length is 15 residues. CDR1 is GTSNPN, CDR2 SVGIG, per germline (reference sequence). CDR3 sequence (DNA): TGTGCCTGGAGTGTACTTGACAGCTTGAATCAGCCCCAGCATTTT. Translated, it gives CAWSVLDSLNQPQHF.

The rearrangement links TRBV6-5 to TRBJ1-2; TRBD1 matches at 9 bases. Losses at the gene ends were 5 bases for V and 6 bases for J; bases not matched to a gene: 4. CDR1 is MNHEY, CDR2 SVGAGI, per germline. This CDR3 comprises 13 residues. Here the CDR3 DNA reads TGTGCCAGCAGTGAAGGGACAGGGAATGGCTACACCTTC. Protein sequence: CASSEGTGNGYTF.

The chain recombines TRBV14 with TRBJ2-7; 9 positions match TRBD2. The trim removed 3 bases at V and 7 bases at J, leaving 7 bases unmatched. The CDR3 contains 14 residues. Germline V gene lookup returns CDR1 SGHDN and CDR2 FVKESK. CDR3 protein: CASSQGLATSEQYF. The CDR3, as DNA: TGTGCCAGCAGCCAGGGACTAGCTACCTCGGAGCAGTACTTC.